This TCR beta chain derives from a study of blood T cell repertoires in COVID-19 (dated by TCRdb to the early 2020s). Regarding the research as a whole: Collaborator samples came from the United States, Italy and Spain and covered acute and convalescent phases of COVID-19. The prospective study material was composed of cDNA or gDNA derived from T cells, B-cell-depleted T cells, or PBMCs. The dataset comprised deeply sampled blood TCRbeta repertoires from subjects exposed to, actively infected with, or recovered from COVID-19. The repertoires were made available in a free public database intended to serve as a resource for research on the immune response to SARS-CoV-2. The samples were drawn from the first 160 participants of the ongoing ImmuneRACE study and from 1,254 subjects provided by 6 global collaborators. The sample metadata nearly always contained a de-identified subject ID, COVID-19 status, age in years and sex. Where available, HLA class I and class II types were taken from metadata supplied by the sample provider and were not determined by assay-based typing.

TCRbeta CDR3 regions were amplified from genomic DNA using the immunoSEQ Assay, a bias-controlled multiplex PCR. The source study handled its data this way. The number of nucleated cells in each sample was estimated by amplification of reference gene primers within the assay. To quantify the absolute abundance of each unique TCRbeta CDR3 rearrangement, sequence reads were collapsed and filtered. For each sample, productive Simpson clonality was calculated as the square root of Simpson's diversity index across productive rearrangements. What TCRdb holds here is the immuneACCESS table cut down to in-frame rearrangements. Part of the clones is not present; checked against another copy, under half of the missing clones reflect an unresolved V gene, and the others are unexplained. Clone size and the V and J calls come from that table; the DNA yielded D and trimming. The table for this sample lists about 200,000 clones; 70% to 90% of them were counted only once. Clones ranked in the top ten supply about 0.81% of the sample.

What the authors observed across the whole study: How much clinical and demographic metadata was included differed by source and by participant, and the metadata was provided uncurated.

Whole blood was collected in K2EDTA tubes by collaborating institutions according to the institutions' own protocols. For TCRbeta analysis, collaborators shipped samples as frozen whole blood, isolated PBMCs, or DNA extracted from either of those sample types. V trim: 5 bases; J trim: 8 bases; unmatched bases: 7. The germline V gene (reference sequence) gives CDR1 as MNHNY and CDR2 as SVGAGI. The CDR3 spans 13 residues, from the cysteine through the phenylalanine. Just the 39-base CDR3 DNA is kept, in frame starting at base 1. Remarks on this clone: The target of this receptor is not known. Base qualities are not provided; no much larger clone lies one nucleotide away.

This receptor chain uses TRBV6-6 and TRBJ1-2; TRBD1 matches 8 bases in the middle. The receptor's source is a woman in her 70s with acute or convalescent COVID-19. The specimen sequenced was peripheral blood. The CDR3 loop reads CASSETGEEGYTF. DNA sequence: TGTGCCAGCAGTGAGACAGGGGAGGAGGGCTACACCTTC.